A single T cell receptor beta chain is shown here with its context. The CDR3 does not end in the conserved phenylalanine or tryptophan, so this is likely a read error. This sample is part of a study of cytomegalovirus exposure and HLA in healthy donors. The PCR was carried out with 60 Vbeta primers and 13 Jbeta primers. TCRdb's table, derived via immunoSEQ multiplex PCR, lists solely in-frame clones and lacks some. The data show about 100,000 clones, with 65% to 75% seen just once and around 3.2% held by the top ten. The CDR3 is 14 amino acids. Germline CDR1 MNHEY, CDR2 SVGAGI. V was cut by 2 bases and J by 1 base, with 8 bases left in between.

Sequencing input: PBMCs. The source is a female donor in good health and CMV-seropositive. This chain connects TRBV6-5 to TRBJ1-1; D perhaps matches TRBD1 (5 bases). For the CDR3, the DNA is TGTGCCAGCAGTTACAGAACAGGGAACACTGAAGCTTTCGTT. As protein: CASSYRTGNTEAFV.